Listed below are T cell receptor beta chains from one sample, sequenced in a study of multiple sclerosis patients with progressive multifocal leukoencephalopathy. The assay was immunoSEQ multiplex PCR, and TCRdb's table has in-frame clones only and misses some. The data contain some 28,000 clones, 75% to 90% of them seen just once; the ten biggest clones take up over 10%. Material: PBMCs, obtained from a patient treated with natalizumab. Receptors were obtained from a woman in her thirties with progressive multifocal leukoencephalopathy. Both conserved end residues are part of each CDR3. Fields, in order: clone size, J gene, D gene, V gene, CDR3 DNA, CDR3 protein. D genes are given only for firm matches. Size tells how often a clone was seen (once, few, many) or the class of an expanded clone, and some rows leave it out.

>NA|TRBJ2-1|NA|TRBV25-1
TGTGCCAGCAGTGAAGGAGTCGATGAGCAGTTCTTC
CASSEGVDEQFF
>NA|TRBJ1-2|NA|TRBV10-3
TGTGCCATCAGTGACTACCGGTTTAACTATGGCTACACCTTC
CAISDYRFNYGYTF
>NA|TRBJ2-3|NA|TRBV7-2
TGTGCCAGCAGCTTAGCACTCACAGATACGCAGTATTTT
CASSLALTDTQYF
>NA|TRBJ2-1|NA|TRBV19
TGTGCCAGTATGAGGGGAAGCTCCTACAATGAGCAGTTCTTC
CASMRGSSYNEQFF
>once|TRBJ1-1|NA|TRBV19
TGTGCCAGTAGTATCGGACGGGACATTACTGAAAGGGACACTGAAGCTTTCTTT
CASSIGRDITERDTEAFF
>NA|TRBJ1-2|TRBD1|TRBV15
TGTGCCACCAGCAGGGACAGGACCCTTTATGGCTACACCTTC
CATSRDRTLYGYTF
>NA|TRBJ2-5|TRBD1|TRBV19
TGTGCCAGTTGGGACAGGGGAAAAGAGACCCAGTACTTC
CASWDRGKETQYF
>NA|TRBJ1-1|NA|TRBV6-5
TGTGCCAGCAGTCCATTCGTAGGACAGAACACTGAAGCTTTCTTT
CASSPFVGQNTEAFF
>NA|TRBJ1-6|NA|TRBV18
TGTGCCAGCTCAACGAACGGCTATAATTCACCCCTCCACTTT
CASSTNGYNSPLHF
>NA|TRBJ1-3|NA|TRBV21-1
TGTGCCAGCAGTAACCACGGGGCTTATTCGACAGGGGGAAACACCATATATTTT
CASSNHGAYSTGGNTIYF
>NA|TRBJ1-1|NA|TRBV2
TGTGCCAGCAGTGCGGAGGAGAACACTGAAGCTTTCTTT
CASSAEENTEAFF
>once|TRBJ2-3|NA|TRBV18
TGTGCCAGCTCACCATACAGCGACACTAGCACAGATACGCAGTATTTT
CASSPYSDTSTDTQYF
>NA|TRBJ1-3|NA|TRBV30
TGTGCCTGGAGTGTACACTCTGGAAACACCATATATTTT
CAWSVHSGNTIYF
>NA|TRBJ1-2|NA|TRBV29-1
TGCAGCGTTGTCGGGGGGGTCGATGGCTACACCTTC
CSVVGGVDGYTF
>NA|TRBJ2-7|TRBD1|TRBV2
TGTGCCAGCAGGGGACAGGGAATTTCCTACGAGCAGTACTTC
CASRGQGISYEQYF
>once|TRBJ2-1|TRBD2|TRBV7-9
TGTGCCAGCAGCTCGACCCTAGCGGGAGGGTGGTACAATGAGCAGTTCTTC
CASSSTLAGGWYNEQFF
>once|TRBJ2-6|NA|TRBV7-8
TGTGCCAGCAGCTGGGACTCTGGGGCCAACGTCCTGACTTTC
CASSWDSGANVLTF
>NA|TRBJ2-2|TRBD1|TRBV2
TGTGCCAGCAGTGTTGGACAGGGTAACACCGGGGAGCTGTTTTTT
CASSVGQGNTGELFF
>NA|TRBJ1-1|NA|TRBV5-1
TGCGCCAGCAGCTTGGCCTCGGGGAACACTGAAGCTTTCTTT
CASSLASGNTEAFF
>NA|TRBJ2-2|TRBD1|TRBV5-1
TGCGCCAGCCAAATCCTACAGGGGGCCGGGGAGCTGTTTTTT
CASQILQGAGELFF
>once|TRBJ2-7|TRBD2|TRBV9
TGTGCCAGCAGCGTCGCGGGAGGGGGGGGCGAGCAGTACTTC
CASSVAGGGGEQYF
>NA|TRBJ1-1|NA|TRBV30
TGTGCCTGGAATATCAGGGTCGGGGACACTGAAGCTTTCTTT
CAWNIRVGDTEAFF
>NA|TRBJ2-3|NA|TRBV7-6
TGTGCCAGCAGCATGAGCACAGATACGCAGTATTTT
CASSMSTDTQYF
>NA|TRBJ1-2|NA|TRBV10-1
TGCGCCAGCAGCCCCGTGGGGGCTCCACCGGCCTATGGCTACACCTTC
CASSPVGAPPAYGYTF
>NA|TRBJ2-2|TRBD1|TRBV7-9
TGTGCCAGCAGCTCACCCGGGACAGGGGGCTGGGAGCTGTTTTTT
CASSSPGTGGWELFF
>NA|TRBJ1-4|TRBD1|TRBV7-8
TGTGCCAGCAGCTTAGCGTCAGGGGGGAAACTGTTTTTT
CASSLASGGKLFF
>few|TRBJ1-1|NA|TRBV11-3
TGTGCCAGCAGCTCAAAGGGGGTGGATCCTGAAGCTTTCTTT
CASSSKGVDPEAFF
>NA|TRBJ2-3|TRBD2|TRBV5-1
TGCGCCAGCAGCTTGGTGCGGGAGTGGGATACGCAGTATTTT
CASSLVREWDTQYF
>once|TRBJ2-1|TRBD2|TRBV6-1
TGTGCCAGCACACTAGCGGGAACCAATGAGCAGTTCTTC
CASTLAGTNEQFF
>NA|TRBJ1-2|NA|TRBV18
TGTGCCAGCTCACCGTCGGAGGTTGAGGGCTACACCTTC
CASSPSEVEGYTF
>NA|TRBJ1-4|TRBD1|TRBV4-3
TGCGCCAGCAGCCAAGGGGCAGGGGGCAATGAAAAACTGTTTTTT
CASSQGAGGNEKLFF
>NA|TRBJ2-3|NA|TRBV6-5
TGTGCCAGCAGTCAGCGAGCCACAGATACGCAGTATTTT
CASSQRATDTQYF
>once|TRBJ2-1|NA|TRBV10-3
TGTGCCATCAGTGAGTCCATGACAGGCTCCTACAATGAGCAGTTCTTC
CAISESMTGSYNEQFF
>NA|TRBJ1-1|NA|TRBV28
TGTGCCAGCAGTTTACTACAGTGGGATGCCGAGAACACTGAAGCTTTCTTT
CASSLLQWDAENTEAFF
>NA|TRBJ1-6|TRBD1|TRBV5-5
TGTGCCAGCAGCCTAGGGACAGGGCATTTTCGGACACCCCTCCACTTT
CASSLGTGHFRTPLHF
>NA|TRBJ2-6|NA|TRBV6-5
TGTGCCAGCAGAGGCAGGGGCTCAGGGGCCAACGTCCTGACTTTC
CASRGRGSGANVLTF
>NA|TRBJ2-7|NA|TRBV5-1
TGCGCCAGCAGCTTCCTCGGGACGCCCGAAGAAGAGCAGTACTTC
CASSFLGTPEEEQYF
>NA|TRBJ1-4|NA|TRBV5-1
TGCGCCAGCAGCCTGTGGGGGGGAACTAATGAAAAACTGTTTTTT
CASSLWGGTNEKLFF
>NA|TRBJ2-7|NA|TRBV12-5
TGTGCTAGTGGTTCCCCGCTTAGCCCATGGGAGCAGTACTTC
CASGSPLSPWEQYF
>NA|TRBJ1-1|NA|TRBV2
TGTGCCAGCAATGGCAGGGAGGGTGCGAACACTGAAGCTTTCTTT
CASNGREGANTEAFF
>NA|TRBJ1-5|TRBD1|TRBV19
TGTGCCAGTAGTACCTCGTCCGACAGGGGCGTAAATCAGCCCCAGCATTTT
CASSTSSDRGVNQPQHF
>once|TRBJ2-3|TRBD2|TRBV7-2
TGTGCCAGCAGCTTAATAGCGGGATACAAAACCACAGATACGCAGTATTTT
CASSLIAGYKTTDTQYF
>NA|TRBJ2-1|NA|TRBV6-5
TGTGCCAGCAGTTACTCGATTACAGCTTACAATGAGCAGTTCTTC
CASSYSITAYNEQFF
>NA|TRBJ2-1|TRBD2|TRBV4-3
TGCGCCAGCAGCCAAGATTGGGCTAGCGGGGGAGATGAGCAGTTCTTC
CASSQDWASGGDEQFF
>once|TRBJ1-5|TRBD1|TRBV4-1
TGCGCCAGCAGCCAACAGACAGGGCACAATCAGCCCCAGCATTTT
CASSQQTGHNQPQHF
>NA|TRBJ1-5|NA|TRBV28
TGTGCCAGCAGTCCCTCGCTTAGCAATCAGCCCCAGCATTTT
CASSPSLSNQPQHF
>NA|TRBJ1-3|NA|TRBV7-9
TGTGCCAGCAGCCCCCTTGGAAGCATCTCTGGAAACACCATATATTTT
CASSPLGSISGNTIYF
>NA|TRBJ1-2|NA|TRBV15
TGTGCCACCAGCAGAGCTGGGTCAGGAGGCTACACCTTC
CATSRAGSGGYTF
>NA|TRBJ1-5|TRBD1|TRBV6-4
TGTGCCAGCAGTGACTCGGAGGGGGCCAGTAGCAATCAGCCCCAGCATTTT
CASSDSEGASSNQPQHF
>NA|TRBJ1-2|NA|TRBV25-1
TGTGCCAGCAGTGATGGTCGATATGGCTACACCTTC
CASSDGRYGYTF
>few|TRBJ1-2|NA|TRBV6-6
TGTGCCAGCAGTGGCGGGACGGCGACCTATGGCTACACCTTC
CASSGGTATYGYTF
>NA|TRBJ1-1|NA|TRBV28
TGTGCCAGCAGCCTCTTCTACAGCTTGAACACTGAAGCTTTCTTT
CASSLFYSLNTEAFF
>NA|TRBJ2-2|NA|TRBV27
TGTGCCAGCAGTTTAACACAGACATACACCGGGGAGCTGTTTTTT
CASSLTQTYTGELFF
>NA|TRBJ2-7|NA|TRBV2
TGTGCCAGCTCTTCCAGGCAGGGAGGAGAGCAGTACTTC
CASSSRQGGEQYF
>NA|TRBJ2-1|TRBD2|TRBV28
TGTGCCAGCAGTCCCCGGACTAGCAGCGAGTCCTACAATGAGCAGTTCTTC
CASSPRTSSESYNEQFF
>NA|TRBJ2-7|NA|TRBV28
TGTGCCAGCAGTCCGGCAGGGGTGGGCGAGCAGTACTTC
CASSPAGVGEQYF
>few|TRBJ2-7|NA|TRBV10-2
TGCGCCAGCATGAGCCTAGCCTACGAGCAGTACTTC
CASMSLAYEQYF
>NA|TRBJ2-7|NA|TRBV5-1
TGCGCCAGCAGCCAGCGGCCAGGGGTTTTTGAGCAGTACTTC
CASSQRPGVFEQYF
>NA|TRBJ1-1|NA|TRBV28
TGTGCCAGCAGACCCCTGGGGACGGTGGGCACTGAAGCTTTCTTT
CASRPLGTVGTEAFF
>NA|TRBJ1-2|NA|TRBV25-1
TGTGCCAGCAGTGAGGCCCGCTATGGCTACACCTTC
CASSEARYGYTF